The entry below describes one T cell receptor beta chain. The antigen is not known. These data belong to a study of T cells in Graves' hyperthyroidism and ophthalmopathy. Overall study findings and caveats: Most thyroid clonotypes with frequency above 0.001 were detected in blood.

V lost 3 bases and J lost 4, with 12 bases in between. The CDR3 length is 15 residues. CDR1 is SGHTA and CDR2 is FQGNSA in the germline V gene. Investigators excluded patients with uncontrolled infection, other autoimmune disease, pregnancy or lactation. There were TCR beta CDR3 regions amplified from RNA transcripts. TCR CDR3 regions were first amplified by RT-PCR with HTBI primers. MiXCR, applied by TCRdb to the multiplex PCR reads, yields one record per CDR3 protein. The data show more than 500,000 distinct CDR3 sequences, with about 17% seen just once and 3.8% held by the top ten. This TCR derives from a young woman with Graves' hyperthyroidism. Sequenced: blood. The V and J genes are TRBV7-2 and TRBJ2-2, with D possibly TRBD1 on 6 matching bases. The DNA for the CDR3 is TGTGCCAGCAGCTTTAGCAGGGGTGGCACCGGGGAGCTGTTTTTT. Amino acid sequence: CASSFSRGGTGELFF.